This TCR beta chain was documented in a study of OX40 agonist ivuxolimab in advanced cancers. On the study more broadly: Patients received ivuxolimab, an agonistic anti-OX40 (CD134) antibody. Partial responses were achieved by three patients, of whom one had hepatocellular carcinoma and two had cutaneous melanoma.

The J segment lost 1 base and the V segment lost 5 bases, leaving 6 bases of the junction unmatched. The CDR3 has 17 amino acids. The germline CDR1 and CDR2 sequences are SNHLY and FYNNEI. Study-wide points: Clonal expansion was seen in CD4+ and CD8+ blood T cells by week 6 at 0.1 to 3.0 mg/kg. Several nonresponders also turned out to have low normalized T-cell clonal expansion.

Data came from immunoSEQ multiplex PCR; TCRdb stores just in-frame clones and leaves some out. The repertoire holds fewer than 70,000 clones, with approximately 90% as singletons. This clone was counted a single time. Its antigen is unidentified. This receptor was taken from an adult with an advanced solid tumor such as melanoma, head and neck, liver or kidney cancer. The input for sequencing was CD4+ or CD8+ T cells sorted from blood, taken in a trial of the OX40 agonist ivuxolimab. V usage is TRBV2 and J usage is TRBJ2-2; 11 positions match TRBD2. The CDR3, as DNA: TGTGCCAGCAGTCTCACCGGACTAGCGGGGAACACCGGGGAGCTGTTTTTT. Its translation: CASSLTGLAGNTGELFF.